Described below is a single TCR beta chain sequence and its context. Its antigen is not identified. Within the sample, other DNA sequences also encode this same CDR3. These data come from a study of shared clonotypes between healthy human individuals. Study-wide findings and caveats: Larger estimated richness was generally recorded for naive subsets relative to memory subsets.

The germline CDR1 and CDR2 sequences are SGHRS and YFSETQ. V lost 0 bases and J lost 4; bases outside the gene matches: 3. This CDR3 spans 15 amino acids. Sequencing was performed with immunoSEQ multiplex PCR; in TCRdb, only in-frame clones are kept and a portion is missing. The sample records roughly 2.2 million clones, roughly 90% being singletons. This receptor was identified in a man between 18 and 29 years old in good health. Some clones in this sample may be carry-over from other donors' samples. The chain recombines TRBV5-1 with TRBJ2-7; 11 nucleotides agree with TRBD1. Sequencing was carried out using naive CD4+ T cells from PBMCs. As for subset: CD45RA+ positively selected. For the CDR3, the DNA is TGCGCCAGCAGCTTGGGAGGGACAGGGGGGTACGAGCAGTACTTC. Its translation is CASSLGGTGGYEQYF.